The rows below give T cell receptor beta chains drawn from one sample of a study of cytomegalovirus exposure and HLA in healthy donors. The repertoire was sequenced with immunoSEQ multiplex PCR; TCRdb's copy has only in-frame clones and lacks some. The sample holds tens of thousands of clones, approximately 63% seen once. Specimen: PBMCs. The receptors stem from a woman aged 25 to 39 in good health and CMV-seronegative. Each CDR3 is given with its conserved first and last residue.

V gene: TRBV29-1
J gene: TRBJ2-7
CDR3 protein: CSVLGAGGYEQYF

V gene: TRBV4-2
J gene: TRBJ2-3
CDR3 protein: CASSQERVTSGDSTDTQYF

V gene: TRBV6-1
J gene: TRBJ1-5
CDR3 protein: CASSGTGGGQPQHF

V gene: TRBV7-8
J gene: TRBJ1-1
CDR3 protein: CASSTKQILNTEAFF

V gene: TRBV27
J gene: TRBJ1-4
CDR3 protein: CASSNSGGREKLFF

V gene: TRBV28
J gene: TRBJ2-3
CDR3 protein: CASSFPLAGDTDTQYF

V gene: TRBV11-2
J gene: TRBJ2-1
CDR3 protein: CASSSGGVVEQFF

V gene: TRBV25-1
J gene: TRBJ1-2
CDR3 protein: CASSELVRSYGYTF

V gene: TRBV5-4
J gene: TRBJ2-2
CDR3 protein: CASRPGLDMSTGELFF

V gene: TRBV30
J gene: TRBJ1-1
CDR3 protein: CAWRGLGRTEAFF

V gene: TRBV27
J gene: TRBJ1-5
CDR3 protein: CASSFSWGRGNQPQHF

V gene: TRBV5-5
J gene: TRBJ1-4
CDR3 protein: CASSFRGQGKKLFF

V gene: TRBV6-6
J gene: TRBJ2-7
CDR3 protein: CASSRLAGGSSYEQYF

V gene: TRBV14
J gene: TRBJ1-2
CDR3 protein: CASSQDLAGLGYGYTF

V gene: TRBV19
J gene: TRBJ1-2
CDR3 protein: CASSIDPGRAPSGYTF

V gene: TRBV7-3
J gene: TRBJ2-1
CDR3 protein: CASSLYRDSYEQFF

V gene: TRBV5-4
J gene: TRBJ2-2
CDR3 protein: CASSPNRVGELFF

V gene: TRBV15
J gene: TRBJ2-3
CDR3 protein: CATSRDLAGGGDTQYF

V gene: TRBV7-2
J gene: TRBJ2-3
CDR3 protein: CASSWPGLLTDTQYF

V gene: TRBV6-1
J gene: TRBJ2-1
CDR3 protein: CASIGGGLNEQFF

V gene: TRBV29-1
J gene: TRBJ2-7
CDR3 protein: CSVSPGGASYEQYF

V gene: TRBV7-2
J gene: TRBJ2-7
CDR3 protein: CASSLVGGEYEQYF

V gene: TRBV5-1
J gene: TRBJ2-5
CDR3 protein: CASSVRGQDPLVPETQYF

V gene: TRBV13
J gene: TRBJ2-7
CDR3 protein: CASSLDRVGLGEQYF

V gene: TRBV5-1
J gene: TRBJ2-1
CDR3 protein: CASSLMTGYNEQFF

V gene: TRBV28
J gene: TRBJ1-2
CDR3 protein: CASSFRQGANYGYTF

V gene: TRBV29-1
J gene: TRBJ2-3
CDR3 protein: CSVDQGATDTQYF

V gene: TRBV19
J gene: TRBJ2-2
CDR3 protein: CASRTNTGEPFF

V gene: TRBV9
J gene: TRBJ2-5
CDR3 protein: CASSVAPVGSGGGGTQYF

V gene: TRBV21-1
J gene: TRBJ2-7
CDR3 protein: CASSKVVTSVTYEQYF

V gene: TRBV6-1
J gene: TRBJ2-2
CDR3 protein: CASRGQGLYTGELFF

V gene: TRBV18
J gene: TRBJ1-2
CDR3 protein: CASSPVLGTQFVGYTF

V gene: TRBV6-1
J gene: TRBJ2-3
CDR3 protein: CASGGLAGGDTQYF

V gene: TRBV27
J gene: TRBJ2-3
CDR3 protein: CASSLLGLAKEADTQYF

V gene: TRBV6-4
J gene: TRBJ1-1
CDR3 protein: CARSQAEAFF

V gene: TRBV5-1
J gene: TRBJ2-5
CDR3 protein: CASSLLPGGETQYF

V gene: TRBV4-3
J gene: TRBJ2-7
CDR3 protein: CASSQEAAAAESYEQYF

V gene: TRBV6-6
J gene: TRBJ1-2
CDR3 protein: CASSYSRGYTF

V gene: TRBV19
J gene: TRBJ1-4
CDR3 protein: CASSMAGTGYEKLFF

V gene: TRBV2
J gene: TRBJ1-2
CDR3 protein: CASSEAGVGYTF

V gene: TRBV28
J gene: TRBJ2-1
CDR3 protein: CASSPRGSGSNEQFF

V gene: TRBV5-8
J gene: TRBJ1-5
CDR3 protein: CASSLERRNQPQHF

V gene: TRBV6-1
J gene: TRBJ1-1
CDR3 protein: CASSVAGGDTEAFF

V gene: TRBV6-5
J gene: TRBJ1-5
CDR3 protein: CASGSGWPQHF

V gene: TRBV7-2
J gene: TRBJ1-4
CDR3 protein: CASSLRGSNEKLFF

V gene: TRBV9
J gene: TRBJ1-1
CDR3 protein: CASSAAGANTEAFF

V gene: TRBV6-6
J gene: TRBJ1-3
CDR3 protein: CASSMTQGNTIYF

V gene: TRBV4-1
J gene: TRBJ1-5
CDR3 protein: CASSLPLGQPQHF

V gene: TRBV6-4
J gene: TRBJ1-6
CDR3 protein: CASSDSNRQGVRNSPLHF

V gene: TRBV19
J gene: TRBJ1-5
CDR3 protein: CASRTGLALGNQPQHF

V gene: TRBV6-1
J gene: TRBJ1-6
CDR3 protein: CASSEGTGTNSPLHF

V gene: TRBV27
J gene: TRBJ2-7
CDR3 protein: CASSASGSPSSYEQYF

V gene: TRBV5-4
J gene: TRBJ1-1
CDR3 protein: CATSSGRGTEAFF

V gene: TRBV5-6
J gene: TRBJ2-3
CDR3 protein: CASSIAGTDTQYF

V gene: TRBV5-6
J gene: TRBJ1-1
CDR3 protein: CASSQTGTEAFF